This T cell receptor (beta chain) was recorded in a study of blood T cell repertoires in COVID-19. Study-wide context: Nucleic acid was either cDNA or gDNA, and it came from T cells, B-cell-depleted T cells, or PBMCs.

Methods used by the authors: Quantification of nucleated cells was approximated via reference gene primer amplification. Sequenced by immunoSEQ multiplex PCR; TCRdb stores in-frame clones only, minus some. That table furnishes V, J and clone size, whereas the DNA furnished D and trimming. The sample records roughly 100,000 clones, approximately 91% being singletons. The CDR3 covers 20 residues. V was clipped by 0 bases and J by 4 bases; unmatched bases: 19. Germline assignment: CDR1 SQVTM and CDR2 ANQGSEA. Sequencing was done on a sample of peripheral blood. The receptor was derived from a human donor in a cohort sampled during active COVID-19. The V and J genes are TRBV29-1 and TRBJ2-3; 10 bases are a match to TRBD1. The CDR3 region has the DNA TGCAGCGTTGAAGATCGGGGGGATATCCTAGGGACAGGGGTTCCAGATACGCAGTATTTT. It is translated as CSVEDRGDILGTGVPDTQYF.